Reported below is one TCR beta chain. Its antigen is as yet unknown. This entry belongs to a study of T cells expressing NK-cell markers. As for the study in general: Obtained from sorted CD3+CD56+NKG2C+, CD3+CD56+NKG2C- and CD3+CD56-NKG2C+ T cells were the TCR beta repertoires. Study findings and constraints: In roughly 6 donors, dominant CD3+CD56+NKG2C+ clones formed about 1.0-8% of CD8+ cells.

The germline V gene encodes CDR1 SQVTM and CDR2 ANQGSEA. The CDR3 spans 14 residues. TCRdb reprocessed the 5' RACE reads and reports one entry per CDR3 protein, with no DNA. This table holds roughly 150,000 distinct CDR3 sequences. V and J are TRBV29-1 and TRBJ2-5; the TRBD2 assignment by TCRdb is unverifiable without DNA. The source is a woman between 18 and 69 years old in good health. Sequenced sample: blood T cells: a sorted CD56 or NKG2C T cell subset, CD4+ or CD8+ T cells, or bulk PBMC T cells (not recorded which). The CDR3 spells CSVAERTSQETQYF.